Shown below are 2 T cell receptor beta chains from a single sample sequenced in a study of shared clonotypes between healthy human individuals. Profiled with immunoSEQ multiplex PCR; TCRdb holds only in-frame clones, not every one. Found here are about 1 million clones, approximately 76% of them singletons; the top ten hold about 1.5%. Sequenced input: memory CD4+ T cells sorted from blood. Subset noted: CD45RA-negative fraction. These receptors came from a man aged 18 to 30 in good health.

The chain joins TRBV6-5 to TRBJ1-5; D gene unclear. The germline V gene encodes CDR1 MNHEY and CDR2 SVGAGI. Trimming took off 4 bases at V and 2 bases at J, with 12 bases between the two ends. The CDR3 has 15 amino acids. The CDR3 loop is CASSLWGGGNQPQHF. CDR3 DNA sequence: TGTGCCAGCAGTTTATGGGGAGGAGGCAATCAGCCCCAGCATTTT.

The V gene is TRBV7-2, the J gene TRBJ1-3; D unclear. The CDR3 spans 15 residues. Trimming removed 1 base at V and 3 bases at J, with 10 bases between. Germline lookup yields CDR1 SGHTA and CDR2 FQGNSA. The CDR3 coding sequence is TGTGCCAGCAGCTTAGGTAGCTTTGGTGGAAACACCATATATTTT. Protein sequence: CASSLGSFGGNTIYF.